This TCR beta chain is from a study of beta chain features in type 1 diabetes. Whole-study context: What patients shared with healthy donors was a similar profile of age, gender and cell yields. Findings of the study overall: In comparison with healthy donors, patients had naive, central memory and Treg TCRB repertoires that appeared more similar.

Germline CDR1 and CDR2: ENHRY and SYGVKD. The CDR3 covers 14 residues. Trimming took 2 bases from V and 2 from J; bases not matched to a gene: 2. TCRB transcripts that were expressed got sequenced, as all of the isolated RNA had been reverse transcribed. Produced via immunoSEQ multiplex PCR; TCRdb's table is partial and in-frame only. Of approximately 140,000 clones listed, roughly 10% are singletons. This clone was observed a few times. The antigen is undetermined. Other DNA variants within this sample encode the same CDR3. The chain links TRBV10-3 to TRBJ2-7; 8 nucleotides line up with TRBD2. The sequence derives from a middle-aged woman in good health. Sequenced sample: central memory CD4+ T cells from blood. The CDR3 coding sequence is TGTGCCATCAGTGAGCGGGGGGGGCCCTACGAGCAGTACTTC. Protein product: CAISERGGPYEQYF.